This TCR beta chain comes out of a study of early T cells in non-severe SARS-CoV-2 infection. This clonotype was seen at least ten times. TCRdb called the 5' RACE reads again in MiXCR, with one record for every CDR3 protein. The sample has 42,000 or so distinct CDR3 sequences, around 6.3% seen once. The CDR3 is 13 residues long. Germline V gene lookup returns CDR1 LGHDT and CDR2 YNNKEL (reference sequence). V lost 1 base and J 7 bases, leaving 8 bases between the germline ends. The sample here was whole blood, taken at baseline. The source of this sequence is an adult who was a healthcare worker with PCR-confirmed SARS-CoV-2 infection or an uninfected control (not recorded which). The chain couples TRBV3-1 to TRBJ2-1; D gene unclear. CDR3 loop: CASSQASRNEQFF. In nucleotides, the CDR3 is TGTGCCAGCAGCCAAGCTTCGAGGAATGAGCAGTTCTTC.